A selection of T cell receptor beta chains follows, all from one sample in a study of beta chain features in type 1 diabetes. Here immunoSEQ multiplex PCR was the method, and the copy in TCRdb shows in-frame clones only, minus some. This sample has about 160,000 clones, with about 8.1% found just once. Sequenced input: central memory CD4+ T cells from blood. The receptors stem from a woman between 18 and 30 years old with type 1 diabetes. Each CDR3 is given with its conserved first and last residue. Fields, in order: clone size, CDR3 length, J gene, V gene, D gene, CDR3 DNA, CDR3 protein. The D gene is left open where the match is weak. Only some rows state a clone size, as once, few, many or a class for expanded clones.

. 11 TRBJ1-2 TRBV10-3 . TGTGCCGCCACAGGTGGTGGTGGCTACACCTTC CAATGGGGYTF
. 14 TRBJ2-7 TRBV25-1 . TGTGCCAGCAGTCGGGGGACGGGTTCCTACGAGCAGTACTTC CASSRGTGSYEQYF
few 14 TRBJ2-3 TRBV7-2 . TGTGCCAGCAGCGCCAGCAGGGACACAGATACGCAGTATTTT CASSASRDTDTQYF
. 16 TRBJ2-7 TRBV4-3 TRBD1 TGCGCCAGCAGCCAAGAGTGGGACAGGGATTTATACGAGCAGTACTTC CASSQEWDRDLYEQYF
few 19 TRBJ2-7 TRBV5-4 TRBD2 TGTGCCAGCAGTCGATGGCGCCAGCTAGAAGCGGGGGAGGGATACGAGCAGTACTTC CASSRWRQLEAGEGYEQYF
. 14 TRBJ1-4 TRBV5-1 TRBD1 TGCGCCAGCAGACTATCCGGGACAGCTGAAAAACTGTTTTTT CASRLSGTAEKLFF
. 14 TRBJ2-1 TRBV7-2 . TGTGCCAGCAGCTTAAGAGCCCCCTACAATGAGCAGTTCTTC CASSLRAPYNEQFF
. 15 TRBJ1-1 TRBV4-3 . TGCGCCAGCAGCCAAGTCGGGGGGAAAGGCACTGAAGCTTTCTTT CASSQVGGKGTEAFF
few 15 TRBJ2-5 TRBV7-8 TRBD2 TGTGCCAGCAGCTTTCGGGAGGGGTACAGAGAGACCCAGTACTTC CASSFREGYRETQYF
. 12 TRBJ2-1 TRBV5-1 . TGCGCCAGCAGCCCGAGTTTTGATGAGCAGTTCTTC CASSPSFDEQFF
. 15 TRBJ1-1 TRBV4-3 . TGCGCCAGCAGCCAAAGTCAGGGAAGACACACTGAAGCTTTCTTT CASSQSQGRHTEAFF
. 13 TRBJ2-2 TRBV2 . TGTGCCAGCAGAATCAATGTCAGGGGGGAGCTGTTTTTT CASRINVRGELFF
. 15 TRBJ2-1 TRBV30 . TGTGCCGGAACCACCGGGAGCTTCTCCTACAATGAGCAGTTCTTC CAGTTGSFSYNEQFF
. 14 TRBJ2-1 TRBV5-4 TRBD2 TGTGCCAGCAGCTTTAACGGGAGGGGCAATGAGCAGTTCTTC CASSFNGRGNEQFF
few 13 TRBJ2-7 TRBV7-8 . TGTGCCAGCAGCTTGGAGGCACTCGGAGAGCAGTACTTC CASSLEALGEQYF
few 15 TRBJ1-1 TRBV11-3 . TGTGCCAGCAGCTTAGCCCAGGGAATGAACACTGAAGCTTTCTTT CASSLAQGMNTEAFF
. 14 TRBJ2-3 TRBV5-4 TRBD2 TGTGCCAGCAAGGCGGGAGGTGCCACAGATACGCAGTATTTT CASKAGGATDTQYF
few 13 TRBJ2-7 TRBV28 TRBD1 TGTGCCAGCAAAGAACAGGGGACCTACGAGCAGTACTTC CASKEQGTYEQYF
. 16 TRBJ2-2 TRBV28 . TGTGCCAGCACTCGGGTCGGGGGTTTGGCTACCGGGGAGCTGTTTTTT CASTRVGGLATGELFF
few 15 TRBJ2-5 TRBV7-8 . TGTGCCAGCAGCCCCGGGACACTCCTTTCCGAGACCCAGTACTTC CASSPGTLLSETQYF
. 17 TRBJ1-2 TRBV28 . TGTGCCAGCAGTTTCCCCTTTGGAGACAGTGCTAACTATGGCTACACCTTC CASSFPFGDSANYGYTF
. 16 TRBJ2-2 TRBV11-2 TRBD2 TGTGCCAGCAGCTTAGAAAGGCGGGGGGCCACCGGGGAGCTGTTTTTT CASSLERRGATGELFF
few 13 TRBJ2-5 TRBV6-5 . TGTGCCAGCAGTTGGAGGAGGGAGGAGACCCAGTACTTC CASSWRREETQYF
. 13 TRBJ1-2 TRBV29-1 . TGCAGCGTTGGGGGGGACTGGAACTATGGCTACACCTTC CSVGGDWNYGYTF
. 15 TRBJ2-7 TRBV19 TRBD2 TGTGCCAGTAGTATATCCCGGCTAGCGGTCTACGAGCAGTACTTC CASSISRLAVYEQYF
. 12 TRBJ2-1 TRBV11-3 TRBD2 TGTGCCAGCAGCTGGGGGGGCAATGAGCAGTTCTTC CASSWGGNEQFF
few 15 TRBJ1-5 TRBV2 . TGTGCCAGCAGTGAATTCGTACAGGGTAATCAGCCCCAGCATTTT CASSEFVQGNQPQHF
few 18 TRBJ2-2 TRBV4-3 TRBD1 TGCGCCAGCAGCCAAGATCACGGGGACAGGGGCAGAACCGGGGAGCTGTTTTTT CASSQDHGDRGRTGELFF
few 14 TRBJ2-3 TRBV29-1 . TGCAGCGTGCGTGGGGGGCGGGGGCCAGATACGCAGTATTTT CSVRGGRGPDTQYF
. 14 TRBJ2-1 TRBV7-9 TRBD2 TGTGCCAGCAGCGCTGGACTAGCGGGCAATGAGCAGTTCTTC CASSAGLAGNEQFF
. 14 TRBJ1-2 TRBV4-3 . TGCGCCAGCAGCCAAGAACAGGGAAGGCATGGCTACACCTTC CASSQEQGRHGYTF
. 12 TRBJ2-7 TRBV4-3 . TGCGCCAGCAGCCAAGATCGGGGCGAGCAGTACTTC CASSQDRGEQYF
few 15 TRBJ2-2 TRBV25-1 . TGTGCCAGCAGTGAGAGACAGTTCAACACCGGGGAGCTGTTTTTT CASSERQFNTGELFF
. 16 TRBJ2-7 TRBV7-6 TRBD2 TGTGCCAGCAGCTTAGGACCTAGCGGCAGCTCCTACGAGCAGTACTTC CASSLGPSGSSYEQYF
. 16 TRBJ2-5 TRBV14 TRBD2 TGTGCCAGCAGCCAAGGTTCTAGCGGGAGCAGAGAGACCCAGTACTTC CASSQGSSGSRETQYF
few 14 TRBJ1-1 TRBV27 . TGTGCCAGCAGTTTATCCGGACTAAACACTGAAGCTTTCTTT CASSLSGLNTEAFF
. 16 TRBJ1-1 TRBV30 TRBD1 TGTGCCTGTCTCCGGGGACAGGGGGCATGGGGGACTGAAGCTTTCTTT CACLRGQGAWGTEAFF
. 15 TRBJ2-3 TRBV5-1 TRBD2 TGCGCCAGCAGCTCCAGCGGGAGTAGCACAGATACGCAGTATTTT CASSSSGSSTDTQYF
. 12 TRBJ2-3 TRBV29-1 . TGCAGCGTTGAAATTTCGTCAGATACGCAGTATTTT CSVEISSDTQYF
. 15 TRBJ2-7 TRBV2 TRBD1 TGTGCCAGCAGTGAAAGAGGGACAGGAGCCTACGAGCAGTACTTC CASSERGTGAYEQYF
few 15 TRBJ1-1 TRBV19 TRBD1 TGTGCCAGTAGGAAACAGGGGACCAAGAACACTGAAGCTTTCTTT CASRKQGTKNTEAFF
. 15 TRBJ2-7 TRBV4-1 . TGCGCCAGCAGCAGTTCAGGGGACGGTGCCTACGAGCAGTACTTC CASSSSGDGAYEQYF
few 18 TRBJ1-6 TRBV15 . TGTGCCACCAGCAGAACCCTTTCAGGGTCGGAGATAAATTCACCCCTCCACTTT CATSRTLSGSEINSPLHF
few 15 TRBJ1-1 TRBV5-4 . TGTGCCAGCATCCAGGGAGGCGGGGGGAACACTGAAGCTTTCTTT CASIQGGGGNTEAFF
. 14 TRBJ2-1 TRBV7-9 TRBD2 TGTGCCAGCAGCTTAGTTGAGACTAGCTTTGAGCAGTTCTTC CASSLVETSFEQFF
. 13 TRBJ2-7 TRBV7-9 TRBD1 TGTGCCAGCAGGAGACAGGGGGCCTACGAGCAGTACTTC CASRRQGAYEQYF